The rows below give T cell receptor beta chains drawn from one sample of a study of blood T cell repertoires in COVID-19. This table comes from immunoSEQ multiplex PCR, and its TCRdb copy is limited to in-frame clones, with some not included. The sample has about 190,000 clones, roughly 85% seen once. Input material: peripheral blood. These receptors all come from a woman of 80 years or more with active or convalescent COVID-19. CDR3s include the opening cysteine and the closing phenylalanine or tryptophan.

cdr3_aa: CASQRDSNQPQHF
v_call: TRBV6-5
j_call: TRBJ1-5

cdr3_aa: CATKREGGPGELFF
v_call: TRBV6-5
j_call: TRBJ2-2

cdr3_aa: CASSPHAGATDTQYF
v_call: TRBV7-3
j_call: TRBJ2-3

cdr3_aa: CASSLVAALSYNEQFF
v_call: TRBV7-2
j_call: TRBJ2-1

cdr3_aa: CASSLAYTSFVNEQFF
v_call: TRBV5-1
j_call: TRBJ2-1

cdr3_aa: CASYPAGREETQYF
v_call: TRBV18
j_call: TRBJ2-5

cdr3_aa: CASSRRALAGNTGELFF
v_call: TRBV14
j_call: TRBJ2-2

cdr3_aa: CASSQQGQRRLNTEAFF
v_call: TRBV2
j_call: TRBJ1-1

cdr3_aa: CASSQAQTADEKLFF
v_call: TRBV4-1
j_call: TRBJ1-4

cdr3_aa: CASSVEEQGSGNTIYF
v_call: TRBV6-1
j_call: TRBJ1-3

cdr3_aa: CASSRDRQDEAFF
v_call: TRBV5-1
j_call: TRBJ1-1

cdr3_aa: CASSLGDRRNYGYTF
v_call: TRBV28
j_call: TRBJ1-2

cdr3_aa: CASRTRGGVWEKLFF
v_call: TRBV2
j_call: TRBJ1-4

cdr3_aa: CASSSTSGLYTDTQYF
v_call: TRBV7-9
j_call: TRBJ2-3

cdr3_aa: CASSVDHPGSGGNTIYF
v_call: TRBV9
j_call: TRBJ1-3

cdr3_aa: CASSYRTGEAGYTF
v_call: TRBV6-2/TRBV6-3
j_call: TRBJ1-2

cdr3_aa: CASSQISGSSSYNEQFF
v_call: TRBV18
j_call: TRBJ2-1

cdr3_aa: CASSVGGYGYTF
v_call: TRBV2
j_call: TRBJ1-2

cdr3_aa: CATSRDRVGYGYTF
v_call: TRBV15
j_call: TRBJ1-2

cdr3_aa: CASSFTTGTGDNQPQHF
v_call: TRBV7-9
j_call: TRBJ1-5

cdr3_aa: CASGQGNTGELFF
v_call: TRBV19
j_call: TRBJ2-2

cdr3_aa: CASTTIGLAATGELFF
v_call: TRBV28
j_call: TRBJ2-2

cdr3_aa: CASSPMITGVAKNIQYF
v_call: TRBV18
j_call: TRBJ2-4

cdr3_aa: CASSLAGPNTEAFF
v_call: TRBV5-1
j_call: TRBJ1-1

cdr3_aa: CASRDGGGKSSYNEQFF
v_call: TRBV5-1
j_call: TRBJ2-1

cdr3_aa: CASSIAGTGPQPQHF
v_call: TRBV19
j_call: TRBJ1-5

cdr3_aa: CASSLTAPYEQYF
v_call: TRBV5-1
j_call: TRBJ2-7

cdr3_aa: CASSDSSVEQFF
v_call: TRBV6-4
j_call: TRBJ2-1

cdr3_aa: CASSTGTGSTGELFF
v_call: TRBV5-1
j_call: TRBJ2-2

cdr3_aa: CASSSPGGTEAFF
v_call: TRBV5-1
j_call: TRBJ1-1

cdr3_aa: CAISGPGKDSPLHF
v_call: TRBV10-3
j_call: TRBJ1-6

cdr3_aa: CASRRDQNMNTEAFF
v_call: TRBV10-1
j_call: TRBJ1-1

cdr3_aa: CASSHPSERPSTGELFF
v_call: TRBV5-1
j_call: TRBJ2-2

cdr3_aa: CASRGQGMAEAFF
v_call: TRBV10-1
j_call: TRBJ1-1

cdr3_aa: CASSAGQEGTGELFF
v_call: TRBV5-1
j_call: TRBJ2-2

cdr3_aa: CASTRGGFHQETQYF
v_call: TRBV6-5
j_call: TRBJ2-5

cdr3_aa: CASTPDRGRQPQHF
v_call: TRBV21-1
j_call: TRBJ1-5

cdr3_aa: CASSQERTSGGYNEQFF
v_call: TRBV4-1
j_call: TRBJ2-1

cdr3_aa: CASRRLAYNEQFF
v_call: TRBV6-5
j_call: TRBJ2-1

cdr3_aa: CASSLGYRDRGVNEQFF
v_call: TRBV5-5
j_call: TRBJ2-1

cdr3_aa: CASSRSTTGGSGANVLTF
v_call: TRBV4-1
j_call: TRBJ2-6

cdr3_aa: CASSLVSGSLQETQYF
v_call: TRBV5-4
j_call: TRBJ2-5